Below are 11 T cell receptor beta chains sequenced from a single sample in a study of T cell changes during pregnancy in multiple sclerosis. Method: immunoSEQ multiplex PCR; TCRdb's copy keeps in-frame clones and lacks some. Of approximately 99,000 clones in the sample, under 95% are singletons; the top ten hold 0.99%. The sequencing here drew on peripheral blood, taken after pregnancy. These receptors were collected from a female donor with multiple sclerosis, enrolled in a pregnancy study.

The chain links TRBV27 to TRBJ1-1; TRBD1 is a possible D gene (6 bases). Germline CDR1 reads MNHEY; CDR2 reads SMNVEV (reference sequence). The length of the CDR3 is 14 residues. The V gene lost 2 bases and the J gene lost 4 bases, with 11 bases spanning the gap. The CDR3 DNA reads TGTGCCAGCAGTTTAACAGGACAGAGCACTGAAGCTTTCTTT. Translation: CASSLTGQSTEAFF.

The genes are TRBV10-2 and TRBJ2-5, with 7 bases lining up with TRBD2. CDR1 and CDR2 (germline): WSHSY, SAAADI. The V gene end was trimmed by 2 bases and the J gene end by 5 bases; junction bases not matched to a gene: 11. There are 16 residues in the CDR3. This CDR3 is CASSEDMIGGSETQYF. The DNA for the CDR3 is TGCGCCAGCAGTGAGGACATGATCGGCGGGAGTGAGACCCAGTACTTC.

This clone was recorded a few times. The chain couples TRBV25-1 to TRBJ2-2; 11 bases fit TRBD2. The CDR3 extends over 16 amino acids. V gave up 3 bases and J gave up 4 bases; unmatched junction bases: 4. Per germline, CDR1 MGHDK and CDR2 SYGVNS. CDR3 in amino acids: CASSDPGTSGTGELFF. The CDR3 DNA sequence: TGTGCCAGCAGTGATCCCGGGACTAGCGGCACCGGGGAGCTGTTTTTT.

V is TRBV9 and J is TRBJ2-2, with 7 bases aligning to TRBD2. The junction had 6 bases not matched to a gene; V was cut back by 2 bases and J by 5 bases. The CDR3 totals 15 residues. The V gene's germline CDR1 is SGDLS and CDR2 YYNGEE. The CDR3 DNA reads TGTGCCAGCAGCGTGTTGGGCGGGAGTACCGGGGAGCTGTTTTTT. This codes for CASSVLGGSTGELFF. Using reference TRBV9 and TRBJ2-2 for the parts outside the CDR3, the full variable domain is DSGVTQTPKHLITATGQRVTLRCSPRSGDLSVYWYQQSLDQGLQFLIQYYNGEERAKGNILERFSAQQFPDLHSELNLSSLELGDSALYFCASSVLGGSTGELFFGEGSRLTVL.

The count of this clone is one. The rearrangement joins TRBV18 to TRBJ1-2; D possibly corresponds to TRBD1 (5 bases). The CDR3 spans 15 residues. Trimming removed 1 base at V and 8 bases at J, with 17 bases between. Germline CDR1 is KGHSH and CDR2 is LQKENI. CDR3 residues: CASSPRQPSDGGYTF. The CDR3, as DNA: TGTGCCAGCTCACCACGACAGCCCTCGGACGGGGGCTACACCTTC.

The genes are TRBV7-8 and TRBJ1-3; possibly TRBD1 for D (5 bases). Germline V lookup: CDR1 SGHVS, CDR2 FQNEAQ. V was pared by 5 bases and J by 5 bases, with 22 bases between. The CDR3 extends over 17 amino acids. CDR3 loop: CASSPFQGQISRNTIYF. As DNA, the CDR3 is TGTGCCAGCAGCCCCTTCCAGGGCCAGATATCCAGAAACACCATATATTTT.

V is TRBV7-2 and J is TRBJ2-1; D gene ambiguous. Germline V lookup: CDR1 SGHTA, CDR2 FQGNSA. The CDR3 has 13 amino acids. Deletions cut 1 base from V and 7 bases from J, with 8 bases between. CDR3 DNA: TGTGCCAGCAGCTTAGTTGCCAGGAATGAGCAGTTCTTC. Translated, it gives CASSLVARNEQFF.

CDR3 nucleotides: TGTGCCAGCAGTGTCAAATGGGAGGGCACTGAAGCTTTCTTT. It specifies CASSVKWEGTEAFF. The chain is built from TRBV6-1 and TRBJ1-1; D is unclear. Trimming left V 4 bases short and J 4 bases short, with 13 bases between. There are 14 residues in the CDR3. The germline gives CDR1 MNHNS, CDR2 SASEGT.

The chain couples TRBV15 to TRBJ2-7; 8 positions agree with TRBD1. The V gene end was trimmed by 5 bases and the J gene end by 2 bases; junction bases not matched to a gene: 8. This CDR3 spans 15 amino acids. Germline-derived CDR1 and CDR2 are LNHNV and YYDKDF (reference sequence). The CDR3, as DNA: TGTGCCACCAGCGGCGGACAGGGTCGGGCCTACGAGCAGTACTTC. It translates to CATSGGQGRAYEQYF.

The chain has TRBV2 and TRBJ2-6; the match to TRBD1 covers 9 bases. V lost 6 bases, J lost 0 bases, and 6 bases stayed unmatched. The CDR3 length is 17 residues. Germline-derived CDR1 and CDR2 are SNHLY and FYNNEI. The chain's CDR3 is CASSGDRAGSGANVLTF. CDR3 bases: TGTGCCAGCAGCGGGGACAGGGCGGGCTCTGGGGCCAACGTCCTGACTTTC.

V usage is TRBV19 and J usage is TRBJ2-2, with D maybe TRBD2 (5 bases). In germline, CDR1 is LNHDA, CDR2 SQIVND (reference sequence). CDR3 length: 15 residues. Trimming stripped 3 bases from V and 4 bases from J, with 12 bases between. The CDR3 DNA follows: TGTGCCAGTAGTATGGTTGCGGGTAGCACCGGGGAGCTGTTTTTT. Translating gives CASSMVAGSTGELFF. The variable domain in full, with the rest retrieved from reference TRBV19 and TRBJ2-2, is DGGITQSPKYLFRKEGQNVTLSCEQNLNHDAMYWYRQDPGQGLRLIYYSQIVNDFQKGDIAEGYSVSREKKESFPLTVTSAQKNPTAFYLCASSMVAGSTGELFFGEGSRLTVL.